Shown below are 21 T cell receptor beta chains from a single sample sequenced in a study of T cell responses to AZD1222 COVID-19 vaccine. Repertoires were generated with immunoSEQ multiplex PCR, while TCRdb's copy carries only in-frame clones and drops some. The sample lists about 120,000 clones, about 93% occurring once. This sample comprised peripheral blood, obtained 28 days after the second AZD1222 dose. The receptor set was obtained from an adult who received the AZD1222 COVID-19 vaccine.

The CDR3 here is CASSLTRLVRVLGYGYTF. The CDR3 DNA reads TGTGCCAGCAGCTTGACCAGACTAGTGAGGGTTCTTGGCTATGGCTACACCTTC. The rearrangement joins TRBV5-6 to TRBJ1-2, with D hard to call. Germline loops: CDR1 SGHDT, CDR2 YYEEEE. The CDR3 loop spans 18 amino acids. Trimming stripped 1 base from V and 4 bases from J, with 23 bases between.

This sequence joins TRBV6-7 and TRBJ1-5; D is ambiguous. TRBV6-7 is an ORF; its function is uncertain. The CDR3 length is 19 residues. Trimming removed 0 bases at V and 0 bases at J, with 18 bases between. The CDR3 DNA reads as TGTGCCAGCAGTTACTCGAGATTAATCAGAAGACTTAGCAATCAGCCCCAGCATTTT. Protein sequence: CASSYSRLIRRLSNQPQHF.

The chain recombines TRBV25-1 with TRBJ1-5; 9 nucleotides align to TRBD1. J gave up 3 bases and V 4 bases, and 7 bases lay outside the gene matches. Germline CDR1 is MGHDK and CDR2 is SYGVNS. This CDR3 contains 16 residues. The CDR3 region is CASSGTGTGFNQPQHF. The CDR3 DNA sequence: TGTGCCAGCAGTGGAACCGGGACAGGGTTCAATCAGCCCCAGCATTTT.

V usage is TRBV3-1 (or the pseudogene TRBV3-2) and J usage is TRBJ1-5; D perhaps matches TRBD1 (5 bases). The CDR3 contains 21 residues. V gave up 3 bases and J gave up 0 bases, with 27 bases separating them. Germline V CDR1 and CDR2: LGHDT, YNNKEL (reference sequence). The DNA of the CDR3 is TGTGCCAGCAGCCACTCGAATTACCGGGACCGCGACAAATATAGCAATCAGCCCCAGCATTTT. It yields the protein CASSHSNYRDRDKYSNQPQHF.

The chain couples TRBV10-3 to TRBJ2-1; 14 positions match TRBD2. This CDR3 spans 16 amino acids. V was pared by 10 bases and J by 7 bases, with 12 bases of the junction left unmatched. Germline assignment: CDR1 ENHRY and CDR2 SYGVKD. CDR3 region: CASSPTSGRVRNEQFF. The CDR3 region has the DNA TGTGCCAGCAGCCCGACTAGCGGGAGGGTTCGAAATGAGCAGTTCTTC.

The chain is built from TRBV19 and TRBJ1-1; D remains ambiguous. V lost 4 bases and J lost 5, with 14 bases in between. The CDR3 totals 14 residues. Germline CDR1 LNHDA, CDR2 SQIVND (reference sequence). The DNA for the CDR3 is TGTGCCAGTAGTACGAGGGAAGGATGGACTGAAGCTTTCTTT. Residues: CASSTREGWTEAFF.

This chain connects TRBV7-6 to TRBJ2-3, with 7 bases aligning to TRBD2. This CDR3 spans 16 amino acids. V shed 5 bases, J shed 0 bases, and the junction held 8 bases outside the gene matches. Germline CDR1 SGHVS, CDR2 FNYEAQ. CDR3 protein: CASSPLSGASTDTQYF. CDR3 coding DNA: TGTGCCAGCAGCCCATTAAGCGGGGCTAGCACAGATACGCAGTATTTT.

The chain links TRBV7-8 to TRBJ1-5, with 9 bases fitting TRBD1. Germline assignment: CDR1 SGHVS and CDR2 FQNEAQ. The CDR3 sequence is 15 residues long. Trimming took 5 bases from V and 4 from J; bases not matched to a gene: 6. The CDR3 DNA reads as TGTGCCAGCAGCGTACAGGGGGCGCGAAATCAGCCCCAGCATTTT. Amino acids: CASSVQGARNQPQHF.

The genes are TRBV19 and TRBJ1-3, with unresolved D. Germline V gene sequence: CDR1 LNHDA, CDR2 SQIVND (reference sequence). CDR3 size: 18 residues. Trimming stripped 1 base from V and 0 bases from J, with 16 bases between. In nucleotides, the CDR3 is TGTGCCAGTAGTATAGGTGGCGGTCCGGCTTACTCTGGAAACACCATATATTTT. Its translation: CASSIGGGPAYSGNTIYF.

The chain joins TRBV12-5 to TRBJ1-2; D call uncertain. Germline values: CDR1 LGHNT, CDR2 FRNRAP. This CDR3 contains 12 residues. Trimming stripped 3 bases from V and 8 bases from J, with 10 bases between. CDR3 nucleotide sequence: TGTGCTAGTGGTTTCGAGGACTCGGGCTACACCTTC. It codes for CASGFEDSGYTF.

V and J are TRBV3-1 (or the pseudogene TRBV3-2) and TRBJ1-1, with 7 bases fitting TRBD1. Germline values: CDR1 LGHDT, CDR2 YNNKEL (reference sequence). The CDR3 consists of 14 residues. V shed 6 bases and J 0 bases; nucleotides not matched to a gene: 4. The CDR3 loop is CASRRDSLNTEAFF. The CDR3 bases are TGTGCCAGCAGACGGGACAGCCTGAACACTGAAGCTTTCTTT.

This chain uses TRBV2 with TRBJ2-3, with unresolved D. With 3 bases removed from V and 0 bases from J, the gap between germline ends came to 10 bases. Looked up from germline, CDR1 is SNHLY and CDR2 is FYNNEI. The CDR3 is 15 amino acids. The CDR3 sequence: CASSEGTFSTDTQYF. CDR3 nucleotides: TGTGCCAGCAGTGAGGGAACCTTTAGCACAGATACGCAGTATTTT.

This clone was seen a single time. V usage is TRBV4-3 and J usage is TRBJ2-7; no clear D. This CDR3 spans 14 amino acids. Trimming shortened V by 6 bases and J by 3 bases, and 15 bases separated the two germline ends. The V gene's germline CDR1 is LGHNA and CDR2 YSLEER. The CDR3 protein is CASSYTLGIYEQYF. The DNA for the CDR3 is TGCGCCAGCAGTTACACCTTGGGAATCTACGAGCAGTACTTC.

This clone came up once. The rearrangement joins TRBV5-6 to TRBJ2-7; possible D gene TRBD2, 5 bases. This CDR3 has 14 amino acids. The V end lost 0 bases, the J end lost 2 bases, and 9 bases lay between the germline ends. Germline-derived CDR1 and CDR2 are SGHDT and YYEEEE. The CDR3 is CASSLAGLPYEQYF. The CDR3 coding sequence is TGTGCCAGCAGCTTGGCAGGACTGCCCTACGAGCAGTACTTC.

The CDR3 DNA follows: TGTGCCAGCAGCCCCTCTCCTCTGTTGAACACTGAAGCTTTCTTT. It codes for CASSPSPLLNTEAFF. The chain joins TRBV7-2 to TRBJ1-1; D gene ambiguous. CDR3 length: 15 residues. Germline values: CDR1 SGHTA, CDR2 FQGNSA. Trimming took 5 bases from V and 0 from J, leaving 13 bases between them.

This clone was seen a single time. The gene calls are TRBV29-1 and TRBJ2-2, with TRBD2 matching 10 bases. From germline, CDR1 is SQVTM and CDR2 ANQGSEA. Trimming took 7 bases from V and 4 from J; bases not matched to a gene: 0. This CDR3 is built from 12 residues. The CDR3 DNA reads as TGCAGCGCTAGCGGGAGCACCGGGGAGCTGTTTTTT. Translated: CSASGSTGELFF.

As DNA, the CDR3 is TGTGCCAGCAGTTCGTTAGCGGGGGGATCGAACACCGGGGAGCTGTTTTTT. Protein: CASSSLAGGSNTGELFF. The J gene is TRBJ2-2, the V gene TRBV6-2 or TRBV6-3; TRBD2 matches at 10 bases. The V gene's germline CDR1 is MNHEY and CDR2 SVGEGT. The V gene end was trimmed by 4 bases and the J gene end by 0 bases; junction bases not matched to a gene: 5. This CDR3 has 17 amino acids.

This chain joins TRBV4-2 and TRBJ2-3; TRBD2 is a possible D gene (6 bases). Deletions cut 11 bases from V and 6 bases from J, with 15 bases between. Germline CDR1 reads LGHNA; CDR2 reads YNFKEQ. This CDR3 contains 12 residues. For the CDR3, the DNA is TGTGCCGTCGCAACGGGAGACGATACGCAGTATTTT. Its protein is CAVATGDDTQYF.

This chain uses TRBV9 with TRBJ2-7, with 12 bases lining up with TRBD2. This CDR3 is built from 15 residues. Germline V CDR1 and CDR2: SGDLS, YYNGEE. V gave up 4 bases and J gave up 3 bases; unmatched junction bases: 5. CDR3 region: CASSPRTSGVYEQYF. DNA of the CDR3: TGTGCCAGCAGCCCACGGACTAGCGGGGTCTACGAGCAGTACTTC.

The sample holds a few counts of this clone. This chain uses TRBV7-6 with TRBJ2-7; 9 nucleotides match TRBD2. Germline lookup yields CDR1 SGHVS and CDR2 FNYEAQ. The CDR3 contains 16 residues. Trimming took 0 bases from V and 1 from J; bases not matched to a gene: 4. CDR3 bases: TGTGCCAGCAGCTTAGCGAGTAGCGGGGGTTCCTACGAGCAGTACTTC. Protein sequence: CASSLASSGGSYEQYF. The whole variable domain, remainder taken from reference TRBV7-6 and TRBJ2-7, is GAGVSQSPRYKVTKRGQDVALRCDPISGHVSLYWYRQALGQGPEFLTYFNYEAQQDKSGLPNDRFSAERPEGSISTLTIQRTEQRDSAMYRCASSLASSGGSYEQYFGPGTRLTVT.

This chain uses TRBV2 with TRBJ1-5; no reliable D call. The CDR3 runs to 16 residues. Germline values: CDR1 SNHLY, CDR2 FYNNEI. Trimming took off 0 bases at V and 9 bases at J, with 18 bases between the two ends. The CDR3 loop reads CASSEAPLGGLGPQHF. DNA of the CDR3: TGTGCCAGCAGTGAAGCTCCCCTGGGAGGGCTAGGGCCCCAGCATTTT. Supplemented by reference TRBV2 and TRBJ1-5, the full variable domain reads EPEVTQTPSHQVTQMGQEVILRCVPISNHLYFYWYRQILGQKVEFLVSFYNNEISEKSEIFDDQFSVERPDGSNFTLKIRSTKLEDSAMYFCASSEAPLGGLGPQHFGDGTRLSIL.